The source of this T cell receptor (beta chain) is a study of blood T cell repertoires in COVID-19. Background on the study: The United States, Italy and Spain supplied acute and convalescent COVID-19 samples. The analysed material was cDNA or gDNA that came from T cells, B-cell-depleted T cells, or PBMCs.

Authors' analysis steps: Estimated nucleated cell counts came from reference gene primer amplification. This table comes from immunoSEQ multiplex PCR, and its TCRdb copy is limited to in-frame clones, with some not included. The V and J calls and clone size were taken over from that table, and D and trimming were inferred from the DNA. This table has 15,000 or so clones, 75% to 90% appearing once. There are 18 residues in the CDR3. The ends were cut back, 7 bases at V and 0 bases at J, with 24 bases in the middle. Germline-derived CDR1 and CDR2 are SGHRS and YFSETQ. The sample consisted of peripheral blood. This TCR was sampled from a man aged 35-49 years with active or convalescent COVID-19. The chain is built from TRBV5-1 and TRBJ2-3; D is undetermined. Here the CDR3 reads CASSPSLSPGFSTDTQYF. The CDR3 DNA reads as TGCGCCAGCTCCCCCTCTTTAAGCCCAGGATTTAGCACAGATACGCAGTATTTT.